This T cell receptor (beta chain) was recovered during a study of blood T cell repertoires in COVID-19. Study-level information: T cells, B-cell-depleted T cells, or PBMCs provided the cDNA or gDNA that served as material.

Clones were sequenced by immunoSEQ multiplex PCR, and TCRdb holds only the in-frame ones, with some missing. This sample has 150,000 to 200,000 clones, with more than 65% found just once. The sequence came from a woman aged 40 to 50 with acute COVID-19. Sequencing was done on a sample of PBMCs or T cells enriched from blood (not recorded which).

The CDR3 loop is CASSQGPGLGGNEQFF. The CDR3 bases are TGCGCCAGCAGCCAAGGACCGGGACTAGGTGGCAATGAGCAGTTCTTC. The gene calls are TRBV4-1 and TRBJ2-1, with 8 bases lining up with TRBD2. The CDR3 is 16 amino acids. Germline loops: CDR1 MGHRA, CDR2 YSYEKL. The junction had 8 bases not matched to a gene; V was cut back by 1 base and J by 6 bases.